The source of this T cell receptor (beta chain) is a study of a mutant IDH1 vaccine in newly diagnosed glioma. Across the whole study: The study gave patients eight vaccinations in weeks 1, 3, 5, 7, 11, 15, 19, 23.

Time point specified: week 11, during vaccination. In the vaccine, a single dose held 300 ug of the mutant IDH1 20-mer peptide, along with topical imiquimod. V was shortened by 1 base and J by 2 bases, with 17 bases between the two germline ends. Germline CDR1 SEHNR, CDR2 FQNEAQ (reference sequence). The length of the CDR3 is 18 residues. In the case of this clone: Its antigen is as yet unknown.

The table came from immunoSEQ multiplex PCR; TCRdb's copy has only in-frame clones and leaves some out. The sample yields some 120,000 clones, about four fifths seen once. This chain joins TRBV7-9 and TRBJ2-2; tentatively, D is TRBD1 (6 bases). This TCR was recovered from a middle-aged man with glioma. Here the sequenced sample was PBMCs, taken from a glioma patient whose treatment included an IDH1 peptide vaccine. CDR3 amino acids: CASSLVGVGAENTGELFF. The CDR3 DNA follows: TGTGCCAGCAGCTTAGTTGGTGTGGGGGCGGAAAACACCGGGGAGCTGTTTTTT.